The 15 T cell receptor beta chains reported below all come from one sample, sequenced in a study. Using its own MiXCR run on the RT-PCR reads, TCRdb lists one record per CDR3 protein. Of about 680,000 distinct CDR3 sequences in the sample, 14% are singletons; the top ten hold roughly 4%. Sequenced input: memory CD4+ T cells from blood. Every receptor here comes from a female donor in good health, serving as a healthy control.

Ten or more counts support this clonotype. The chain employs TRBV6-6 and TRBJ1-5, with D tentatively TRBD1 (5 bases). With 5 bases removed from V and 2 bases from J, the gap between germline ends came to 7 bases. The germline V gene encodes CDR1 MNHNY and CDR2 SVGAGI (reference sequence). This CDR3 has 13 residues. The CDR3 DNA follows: TGTGCCAGCAGTACGGGGGGCAATCAGCCCCAGCATTTT. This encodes CASSTGGNQPQHF.

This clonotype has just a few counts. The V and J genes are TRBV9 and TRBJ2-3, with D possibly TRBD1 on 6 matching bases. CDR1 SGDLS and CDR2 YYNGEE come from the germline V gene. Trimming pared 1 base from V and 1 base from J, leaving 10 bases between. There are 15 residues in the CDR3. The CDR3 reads CASSVSGVGTDTQYF. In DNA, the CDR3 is TGTGCCAGCAGCGTATCAGGGGTTGGCACAGATACGCAGTATTTT.

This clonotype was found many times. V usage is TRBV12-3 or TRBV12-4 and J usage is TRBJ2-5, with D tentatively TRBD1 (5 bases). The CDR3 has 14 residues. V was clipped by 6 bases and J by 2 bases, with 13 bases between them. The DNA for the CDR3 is TGTGCCAGCAGCCCCCCCCCAGGGCAAGAGACCCAGTACTTC. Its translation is CASSPPPGQETQYF.

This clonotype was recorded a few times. The CDR3 is CASSSNRGDQHF. The CDR3 region has the DNA TGTGCCAGCAGCTCCAACAGGGGAGACCAGCATTTT. The chain employs TRBV7-2 and TRBJ1-5; 7 bases match TRBD1. This CDR3 region has 12 residues. The junction had 6 bases not matched to a gene; V was cut back by 4 bases and J by 12 bases. CDR1 SGHTA and CDR2 FQGNSA come from the germline V gene.

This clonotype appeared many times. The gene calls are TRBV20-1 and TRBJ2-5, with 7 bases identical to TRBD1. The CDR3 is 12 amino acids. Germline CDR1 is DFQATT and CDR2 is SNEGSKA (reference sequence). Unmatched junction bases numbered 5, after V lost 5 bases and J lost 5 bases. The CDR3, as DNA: TGCAGTGCTCCCCGACAGGGCGAGACCCAGTACTTC. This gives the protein CSAPRQGETQYF.

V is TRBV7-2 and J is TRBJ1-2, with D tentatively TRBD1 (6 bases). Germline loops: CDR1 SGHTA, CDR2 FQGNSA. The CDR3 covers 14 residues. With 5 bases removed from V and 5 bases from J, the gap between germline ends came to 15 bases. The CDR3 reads CASSNRGRRYGYTF. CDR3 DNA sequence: TGTGCCAGCAGCAATCGGGGGCGCAGGTATGGCTACACCTTC.

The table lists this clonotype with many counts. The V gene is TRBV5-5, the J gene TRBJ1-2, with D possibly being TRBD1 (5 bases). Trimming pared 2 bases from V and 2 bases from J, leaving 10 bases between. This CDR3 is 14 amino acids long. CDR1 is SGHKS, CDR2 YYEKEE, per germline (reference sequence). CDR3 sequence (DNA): TGTGCCAGCAGCTTTGGGACGGAAAACTATGGCTACACCTTC. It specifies CASSFGTENYGYTF.

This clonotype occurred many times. The CDR3 DNA sequence: TGTGCCAGCAGCGTAGGACTAGCAACCACCTACGAGCAGTACTTC. Protein product: CASSVGLATTYEQYF. The chain has TRBV9 and TRBJ2-7; TRBD2 aligns across 7 bases. The CDR3 is 15 residues long. With 0 bases clipped from V and 2 bases from J, the junction kept 5 bases outside the gene matches. In germline, CDR1 is SGDLS, CDR2 YYNGEE.

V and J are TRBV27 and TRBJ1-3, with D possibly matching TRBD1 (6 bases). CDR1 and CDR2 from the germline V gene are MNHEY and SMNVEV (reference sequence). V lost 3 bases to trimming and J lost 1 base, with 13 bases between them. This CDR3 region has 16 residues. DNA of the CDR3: TGTGCCAGCAGTTTCAGGGGAGGACTGTCTGGAAACACCATATATTTT. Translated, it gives CASSFRGGLSGNTIYF.

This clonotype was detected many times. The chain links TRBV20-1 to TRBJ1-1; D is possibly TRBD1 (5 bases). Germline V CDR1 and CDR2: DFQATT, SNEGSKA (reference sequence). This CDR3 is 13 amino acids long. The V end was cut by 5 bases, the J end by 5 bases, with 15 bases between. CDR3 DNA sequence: TGCAGTGCTCCTGGGACTCTGGGGACTGAAGCTTTCTTT. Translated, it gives CSAPGTLGTEAFF.

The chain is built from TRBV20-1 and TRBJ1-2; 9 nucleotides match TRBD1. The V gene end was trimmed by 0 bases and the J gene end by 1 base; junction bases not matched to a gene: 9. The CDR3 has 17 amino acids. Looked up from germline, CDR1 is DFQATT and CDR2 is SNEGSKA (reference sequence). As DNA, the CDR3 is TGCAGTGCTAGAGAGCCCCCCGGACAGGGGAGTAACTATGGCTACACCTTC. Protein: CSAREPPGQGSNYGYTF.

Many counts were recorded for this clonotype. CDR3 region: CSAKEVADPYNEQFF. DNA of the CDR3: TGCAGTGCTAAGGAGGTAGCGGACCCCTACAATGAGCAGTTCTTC. The rearrangement joins TRBV20-1 to TRBJ2-1; D may be TRBD2 (6 bases). Germline CDR1 DFQATT, CDR2 SNEGSKA (reference sequence). The CDR3 totals 15 residues. Trimming removed 4 bases at V and 2 bases at J, with 15 bases between.

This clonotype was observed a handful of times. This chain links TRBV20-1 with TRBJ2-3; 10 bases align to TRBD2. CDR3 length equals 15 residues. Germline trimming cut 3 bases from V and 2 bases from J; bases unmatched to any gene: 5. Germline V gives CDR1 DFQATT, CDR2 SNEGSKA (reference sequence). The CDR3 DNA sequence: TGCAGTGCTAGTAGGACTAGCGGCAACACAGATACGCAGTATTTT. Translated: CSASRTSGNTDTQYF.

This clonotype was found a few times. The CDR3 DNA reads TGTGCCAGCAGTCGCGGCGGGACAGGCACCGGGGAGCTGTTTTTT. Residues: CASSRGGTGTGELFF. The chain is built from TRBV5-4 and TRBJ2-2; 8 bases are a match to TRBD1. The CDR3 is 15 amino acids. Germline CDR1 reads SGHNT; CDR2 reads YYREEE (reference sequence). The V and J ends lost 5 bases and 4 bases, in that order; junction bases with no gene match: 7.

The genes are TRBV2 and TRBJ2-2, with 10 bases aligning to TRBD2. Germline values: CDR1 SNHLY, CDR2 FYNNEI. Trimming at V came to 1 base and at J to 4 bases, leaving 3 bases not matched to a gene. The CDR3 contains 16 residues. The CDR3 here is CASSEVLAGSTGELFF. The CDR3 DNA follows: TGTGCCAGCAGTGAAGTACTAGCGGGGAGCACCGGGGAGCTGTTTTTT.